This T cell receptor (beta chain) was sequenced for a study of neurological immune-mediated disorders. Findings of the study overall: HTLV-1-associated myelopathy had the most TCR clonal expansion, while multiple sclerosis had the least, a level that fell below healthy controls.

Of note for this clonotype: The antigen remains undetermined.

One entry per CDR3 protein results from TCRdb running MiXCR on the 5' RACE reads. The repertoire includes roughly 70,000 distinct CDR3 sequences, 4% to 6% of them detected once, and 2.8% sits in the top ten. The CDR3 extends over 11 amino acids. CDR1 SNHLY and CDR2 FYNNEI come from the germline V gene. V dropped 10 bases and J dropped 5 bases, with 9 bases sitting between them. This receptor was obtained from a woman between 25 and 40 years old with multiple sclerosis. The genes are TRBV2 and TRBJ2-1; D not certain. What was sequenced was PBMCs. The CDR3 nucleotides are TGTGCCACCAATTACGACAATGAGCAGTTCTTC. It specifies CATNYDNEQFF.